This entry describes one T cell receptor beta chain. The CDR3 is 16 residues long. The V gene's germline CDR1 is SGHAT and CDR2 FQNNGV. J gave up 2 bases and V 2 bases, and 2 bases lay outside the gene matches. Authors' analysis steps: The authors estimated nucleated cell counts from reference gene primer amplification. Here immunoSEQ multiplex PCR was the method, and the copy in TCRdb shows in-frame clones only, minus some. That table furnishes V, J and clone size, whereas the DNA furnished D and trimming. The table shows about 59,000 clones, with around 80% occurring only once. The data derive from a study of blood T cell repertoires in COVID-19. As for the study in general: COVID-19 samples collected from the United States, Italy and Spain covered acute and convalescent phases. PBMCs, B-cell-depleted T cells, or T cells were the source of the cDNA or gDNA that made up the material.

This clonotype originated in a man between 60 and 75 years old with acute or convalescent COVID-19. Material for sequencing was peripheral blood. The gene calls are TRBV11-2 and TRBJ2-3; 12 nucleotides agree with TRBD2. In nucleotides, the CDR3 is TGTGCCAGCAGCTTAACTAGCGGGGGGATCACAGATACGCAGTATTTT. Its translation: CASSLTSGGITDTQYF.